This T cell receptor (beta chain) was documented in a study of OX40 agonist ivuxolimab in advanced cancers. Findings and caveats of the study: Partial responders treated at 0.1-3.0 mg/kg exhibited clonal expansion among the lowest measured.

To note about this clone: Its antigen is undetermined.

Using immunoSEQ multiplex PCR, the repertoire was profiled, and TCRdb retains in-frame clones only, with some absent. Of 77,000 or so clones in the sample, around nine tenths were seen once. The CDR3 loop spans 14 amino acids. Germline V gene data show CDR1 as SGHRS and CDR2 as YFSETQ. With 3 bases removed from V and 1 base from J, the gap between germline ends came to 10 bases. The rearrangement joins TRBV5-1 to TRBJ1-1; perhaps TRBD1 as D (5 bases). The material sequenced was CD4+ or CD8+ T cells sorted from blood, taken in a trial of the OX40 agonist ivuxolimab. The origin of this receptor is an adult with an advanced solid tumor such as melanoma, head and neck, liver or kidney cancer. Written as DNA, the CDR3 is TGCGCCAGCAGCTCACAGGTTTGGAACACTGAAGCTTTCTTT. Its protein product is CASSSQVWNTEAFF.